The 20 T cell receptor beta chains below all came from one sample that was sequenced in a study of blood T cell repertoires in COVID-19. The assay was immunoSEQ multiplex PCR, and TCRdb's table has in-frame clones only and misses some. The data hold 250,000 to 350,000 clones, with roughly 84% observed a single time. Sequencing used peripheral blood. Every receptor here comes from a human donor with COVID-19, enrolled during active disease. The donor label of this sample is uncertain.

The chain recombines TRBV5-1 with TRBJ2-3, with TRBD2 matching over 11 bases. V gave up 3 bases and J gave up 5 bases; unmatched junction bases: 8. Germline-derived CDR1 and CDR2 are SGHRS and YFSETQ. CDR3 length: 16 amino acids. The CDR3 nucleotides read TGCGCCAGCAGCTCGCTTTTACTAGCGGGAGAAGATACGCAGTATTTT. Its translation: CASSSLLLAGEDTQYF.

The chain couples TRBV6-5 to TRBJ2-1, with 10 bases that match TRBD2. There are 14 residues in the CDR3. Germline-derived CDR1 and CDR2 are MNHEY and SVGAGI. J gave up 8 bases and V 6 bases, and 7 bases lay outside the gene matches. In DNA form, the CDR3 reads TGTGCCAGCAGAAGAGCGGGAGGGGGCGATGAGCAGTTCTTC. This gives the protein CASRRAGGGDEQFF.

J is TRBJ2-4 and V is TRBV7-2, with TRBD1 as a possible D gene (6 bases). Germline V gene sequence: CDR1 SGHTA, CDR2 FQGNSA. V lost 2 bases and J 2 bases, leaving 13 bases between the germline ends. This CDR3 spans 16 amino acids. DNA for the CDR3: TGTGCCAGCAGCTTATCCTTCAGGGGTTCCAAAAACATTCAGTACTTC. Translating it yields CASSLSFRGSKNIQYF. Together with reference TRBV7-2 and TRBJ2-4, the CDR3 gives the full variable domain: GAGVSQSPSNKVTEKGKDVELRCDPISGHTALYWYRQSLGQGLEFLIYFQGNSAPDKSGLPSDRFSAERTGGSVSTLTIQRTQQEDSAVYLCASSLSFRGSKNIQYFGAGTRLSVL.

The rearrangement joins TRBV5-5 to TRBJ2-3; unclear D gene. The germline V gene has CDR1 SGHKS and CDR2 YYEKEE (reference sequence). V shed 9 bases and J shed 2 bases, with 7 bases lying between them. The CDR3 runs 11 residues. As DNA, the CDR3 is TGTGCCAACAATTCCACAGATACGCAGTATTTT. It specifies CANNSTDTQYF.

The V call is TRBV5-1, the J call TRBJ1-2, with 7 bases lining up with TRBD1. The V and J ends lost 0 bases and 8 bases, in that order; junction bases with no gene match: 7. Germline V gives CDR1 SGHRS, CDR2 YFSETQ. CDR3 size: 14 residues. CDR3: CASSLDGTATGYTF. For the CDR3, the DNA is TGCGCCAGCAGCTTGGACGGGACAGCTACCGGCTACACCTTC.

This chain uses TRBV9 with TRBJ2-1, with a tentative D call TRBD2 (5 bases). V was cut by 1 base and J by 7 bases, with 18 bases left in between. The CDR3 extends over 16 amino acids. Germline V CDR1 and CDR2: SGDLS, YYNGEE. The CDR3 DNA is TGTGCCAGCAGCGTATCCATTTCGACTACGAATAATGAGCAGTTCTTC. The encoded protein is CASSVSISTTNNEQFF.

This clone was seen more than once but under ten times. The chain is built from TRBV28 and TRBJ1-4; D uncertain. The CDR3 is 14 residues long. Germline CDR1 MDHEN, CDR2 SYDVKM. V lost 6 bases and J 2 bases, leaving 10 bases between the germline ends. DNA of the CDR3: TGTGCCAGCAGGGTGACGGGGACTAATGAAAAACTGTTTTTT. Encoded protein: CASRVTGTNEKLFF.

The CDR3 here is CASSPTGVGNTEAFF. CDR3 nucleotides: TGTGCCAGCTCACCAACAGGGGTTGGGAACACTGAAGCTTTCTTT. This chain links TRBV18 with TRBJ1-1; 7 nucleotides line up with TRBD1. This CDR3 is built from 15 residues. Germline V gives CDR1 KGHSH, CDR2 LQKENI. J lost 1 base, V lost 2 bases, and 4 bases had no gene match.

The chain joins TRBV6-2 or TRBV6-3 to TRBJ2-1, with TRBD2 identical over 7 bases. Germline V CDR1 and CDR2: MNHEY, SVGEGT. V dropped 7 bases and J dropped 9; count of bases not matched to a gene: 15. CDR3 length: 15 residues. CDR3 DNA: TGTGCCAGCATCCCCCTAGGCGGGAGCGTGGTTGAGCAGTTCTTC. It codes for CASIPLGGSVVEQFF.

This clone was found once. The CDR3, as DNA: TGTGCCAGCAGTTACTGGGGGCTGACTGAAGCTTTCTTT. Protein: CASSYWGLTEAFF. V and J are TRBV6-7 and TRBJ1-1; D possibly corresponds to TRBD1 (6 bases). TRBV6-7 qualifies as an ORF whose function is uncertain. The V end lost 1 base, the J end lost 5 bases, and 8 bases lay between the germline ends. The CDR3 has 13 amino acids.

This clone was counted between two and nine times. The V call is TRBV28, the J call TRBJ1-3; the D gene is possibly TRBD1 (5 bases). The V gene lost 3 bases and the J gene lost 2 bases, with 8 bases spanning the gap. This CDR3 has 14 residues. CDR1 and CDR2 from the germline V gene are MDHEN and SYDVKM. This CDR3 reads CASSLGQTGNTIYF. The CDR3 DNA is TGTGCCAGCAGTTTGGGGCAGACTGGAAACACCATATATTTT. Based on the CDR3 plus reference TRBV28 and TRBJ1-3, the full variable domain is DVKVTQSSRYLVKRTGEKVFLECVQDMDHENMFWYRQDPGLGLRLIYFSYDVKMKEKGDIPEGYSVSREKKERFSLILESASTNQTSMYLCASSLGQTGNTIYFGEGSWLTVV.

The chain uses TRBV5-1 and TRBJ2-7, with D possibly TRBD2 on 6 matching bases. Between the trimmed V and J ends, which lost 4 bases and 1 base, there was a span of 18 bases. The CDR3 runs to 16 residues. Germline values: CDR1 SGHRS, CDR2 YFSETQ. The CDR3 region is CASSPRAGSLSYEQYF. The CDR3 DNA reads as TGCGCCAGCAGCCCGCGGGCGGGGTCACTGTCCTACGAGCAGTACTTC. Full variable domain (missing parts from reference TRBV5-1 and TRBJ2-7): KAGVTQTPRYLIKTRGQQVTLSCSPISGHRSVSWYQQTPGQGLQFLFEYFSETQRNKGNFPGRFSGRQFSNSRSEMNVSTLELGDSALYLCASSPRAGSLSYEQYFGPGTRLTVT.

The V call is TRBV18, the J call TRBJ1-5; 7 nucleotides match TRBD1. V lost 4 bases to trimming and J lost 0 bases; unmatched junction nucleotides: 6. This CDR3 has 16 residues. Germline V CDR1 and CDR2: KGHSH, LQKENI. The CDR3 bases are TGTGCCAGCTCACAAGGGGGCGGGTATAGCAATCAGCCCCAGCATTTT. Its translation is CASSQGGGYSNQPQHF.

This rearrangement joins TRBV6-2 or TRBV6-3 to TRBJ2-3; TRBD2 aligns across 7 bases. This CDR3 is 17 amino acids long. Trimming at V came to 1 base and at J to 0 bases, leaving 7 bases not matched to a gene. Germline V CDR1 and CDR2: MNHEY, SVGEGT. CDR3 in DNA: TGTGCCAGCAGTTACTGGCCTAGCGGAACTAGCACAGATACGCAGTATTTT. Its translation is CASSYWPSGTSTDTQYF.

The CDR3 nucleotides read TGTGCCAGCAGCTTAAACTCAGCGGGAGTGGGCACAGATACGCAGTATTTT. The encoded protein is CASSLNSAGVGTDTQYF. This chain uses TRBV7-2 with TRBJ2-3; TRBD2 aligns across 8 bases. Trimming took 2 bases from V and 1 from J; bases not matched to a gene: 8. CDR1 is SGHTA, CDR2 FQGNSA, per germline. CDR3 size: 17 residues.

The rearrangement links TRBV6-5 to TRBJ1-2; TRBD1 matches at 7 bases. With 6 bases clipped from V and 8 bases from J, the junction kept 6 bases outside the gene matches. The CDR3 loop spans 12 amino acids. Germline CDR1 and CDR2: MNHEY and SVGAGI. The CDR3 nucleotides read TGTGCCAGCAGACAGGGGATGTGGGGCTACACCTTC. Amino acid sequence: CASRQGMWGYTF.

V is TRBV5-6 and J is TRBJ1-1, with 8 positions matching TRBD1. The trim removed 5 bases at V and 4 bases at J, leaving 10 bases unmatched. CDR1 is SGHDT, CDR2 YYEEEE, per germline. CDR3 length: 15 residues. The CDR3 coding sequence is TGTGCCAGCAGTGGGCAGGGGGCTCTGGGCACTGAAGCTTTCTTT. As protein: CASSGQGALGTEAFF.

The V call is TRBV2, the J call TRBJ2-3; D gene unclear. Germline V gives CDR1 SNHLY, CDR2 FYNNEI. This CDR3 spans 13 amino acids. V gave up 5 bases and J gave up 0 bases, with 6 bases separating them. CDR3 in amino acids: CASSLESTDTQYF. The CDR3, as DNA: TGTGCCAGCAGTTTAGAGAGCACAGATACGCAGTATTTT.

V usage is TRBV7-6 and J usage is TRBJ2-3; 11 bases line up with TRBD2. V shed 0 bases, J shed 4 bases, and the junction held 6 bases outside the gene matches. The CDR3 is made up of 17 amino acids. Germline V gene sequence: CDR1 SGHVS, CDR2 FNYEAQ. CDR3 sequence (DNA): TGTGCCAGCAGCTTAGCCGCTAGCGGGAGGTTCCCAGATACGCAGTATTTT. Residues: CASSLAASGRFPDTQYF.

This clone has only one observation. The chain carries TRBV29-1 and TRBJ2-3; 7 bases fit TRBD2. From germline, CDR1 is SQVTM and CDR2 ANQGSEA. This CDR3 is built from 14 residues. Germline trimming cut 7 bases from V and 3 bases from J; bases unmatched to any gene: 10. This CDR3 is CSATGEGQTDTQYF. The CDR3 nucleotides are TGCAGCGCCACGGGGGAGGGCCAGACAGATACGCAGTATTTT.